Here is one TCR beta chain with its context. Germline values: CDR1 MDHEN, CDR2 SYDVKM. V was pared by 8 bases and J by 5 bases, with 21 bases between. The CDR3 runs to 15 residues. The data are from a study of blood T cell repertoires in COVID-19. Study-wide background: T cells, B-cell-depleted T cells, or PBMCs supplied cDNA or gDNA.

Using immunoSEQ multiplex PCR, the repertoire was profiled, and TCRdb retains in-frame clones only, with some absent. Seen here are 84,000 or so clones, more than 60% observed once, and the top ten hold about half. This clonotype originated in a human donor in a cohort sampled during active COVID-19. Sequencing was performed on peripheral blood. J is TRBJ1-1 and V is TRBV28; D ambiguous. CDR3 sequence: CASYIVGRGFTEAFF. The CDR3, as DNA: TGTGCCAGCTACATCGTGGGCCGGGGTTTTACTGAAGCTTTCTTT.